The entry below gives a single T cell receptor beta chain sequence along with its context. Its antigen remains unidentified. The data originate from a study of shared clonotypes between healthy human individuals. The authors loaded roughly 180 ng DNA, roughly 33,000 T cell genomes, into sorted-subset replicate PCRs. The repertoire was sequenced with immunoSEQ multiplex PCR; TCRdb's copy has only in-frame clones and lacks some. The top ten clones hold about 0.06% of a sample with 400,000 to 600,000 clones, 95% to 96% of them seen once. Germline CDR1 SEHNR, CDR2 FQNEAQ (reference sequence). Unmatched junction bases numbered 7, after V lost 5 bases and J lost 4 bases. This CDR3 region has 14 residues. The study, taken as a whole, reports: Sampling covered blood only; tissue repertoires likely differ. In contrast to clonotypes shared by all four donors, non-shared clonotypes had lower generation probabilities. For naive CD4 cells, approximately 5% of clonotypes were shared across a handful of donors.

Material: naive CD4+ T cells sorted from blood. The subset here: CD45RA+ positively selected. This chain connects TRBV7-9 to TRBJ1-2; 7 nucleotides agree with TRBD1. This clonotype was sampled from a woman aged 25 to 39 in good health. The CDR3 DNA follows: TGTGCCAGCAGCCAAAGACAGGGCACCTATGGCTACACCTTC. Its translation: CASSQRQGTYGYTF.